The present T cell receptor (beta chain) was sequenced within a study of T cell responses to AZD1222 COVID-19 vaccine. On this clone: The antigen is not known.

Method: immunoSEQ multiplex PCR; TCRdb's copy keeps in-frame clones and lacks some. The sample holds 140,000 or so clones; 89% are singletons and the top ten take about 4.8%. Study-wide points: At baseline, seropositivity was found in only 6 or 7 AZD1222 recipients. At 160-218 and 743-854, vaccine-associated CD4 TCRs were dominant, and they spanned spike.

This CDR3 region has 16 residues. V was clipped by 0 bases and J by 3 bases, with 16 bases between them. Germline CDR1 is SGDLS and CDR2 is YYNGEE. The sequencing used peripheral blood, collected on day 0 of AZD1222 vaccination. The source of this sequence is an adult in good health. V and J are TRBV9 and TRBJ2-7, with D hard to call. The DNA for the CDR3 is TGTGCCAGCAGCGTAGGCTCGACAAAAACATTCTACGAGCAGTACTTC. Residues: CASSVGSTKTFYEQYF. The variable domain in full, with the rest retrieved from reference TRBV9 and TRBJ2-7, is DSGVTQTPKHLITATGQRVTLRCSPRSGDLSVYWYQQSLDQGLQFLIQYYNGEERAKGNILERFSAQQFPDLHSELNLSSLELGDSALYFCASSVGSTKTFYEQYFGPGTRLTVT.